The source of this TCR beta chain is a study of T cell responses to AZD1222 COVID-19 vaccine. On this clone itself: The antigen is unknown.

Study-level points and caveats: White British people made up most donors, females outnumbered males, and clonal diversity was possibly underestimated. Repertoires were sampled only after the peak T cell response. Increased Spike-specific TCR breadth and depth were observed after two AZD1222 doses.

This CDR3 is built from 12 residues. In germline, CDR1 is SGHRS, CDR2 YFSETQ. V gave up 4 bases and J gave up 5 bases, with 9 bases separating them. The repertoire was sequenced with immunoSEQ multiplex PCR; TCRdb's copy has only in-frame clones and lacks some. This sample carries some 97,000 clones, approximately 91% of them seen once, and the ten largest clones take over 15%. Sequencing was performed on peripheral blood, taken on day 0 of AZD1222 vaccination. This TCR was recovered from an adult in good health. The rearrangement joins TRBV5-1 to TRBJ1-1; perhaps TRBD1 as D (5 bases). CDR3 protein: CASSTQGTEAFF. The CDR3 DNA follows: TGCGCCAGCAGCACCCAGGGAACTGAAGCTTTCTTT.